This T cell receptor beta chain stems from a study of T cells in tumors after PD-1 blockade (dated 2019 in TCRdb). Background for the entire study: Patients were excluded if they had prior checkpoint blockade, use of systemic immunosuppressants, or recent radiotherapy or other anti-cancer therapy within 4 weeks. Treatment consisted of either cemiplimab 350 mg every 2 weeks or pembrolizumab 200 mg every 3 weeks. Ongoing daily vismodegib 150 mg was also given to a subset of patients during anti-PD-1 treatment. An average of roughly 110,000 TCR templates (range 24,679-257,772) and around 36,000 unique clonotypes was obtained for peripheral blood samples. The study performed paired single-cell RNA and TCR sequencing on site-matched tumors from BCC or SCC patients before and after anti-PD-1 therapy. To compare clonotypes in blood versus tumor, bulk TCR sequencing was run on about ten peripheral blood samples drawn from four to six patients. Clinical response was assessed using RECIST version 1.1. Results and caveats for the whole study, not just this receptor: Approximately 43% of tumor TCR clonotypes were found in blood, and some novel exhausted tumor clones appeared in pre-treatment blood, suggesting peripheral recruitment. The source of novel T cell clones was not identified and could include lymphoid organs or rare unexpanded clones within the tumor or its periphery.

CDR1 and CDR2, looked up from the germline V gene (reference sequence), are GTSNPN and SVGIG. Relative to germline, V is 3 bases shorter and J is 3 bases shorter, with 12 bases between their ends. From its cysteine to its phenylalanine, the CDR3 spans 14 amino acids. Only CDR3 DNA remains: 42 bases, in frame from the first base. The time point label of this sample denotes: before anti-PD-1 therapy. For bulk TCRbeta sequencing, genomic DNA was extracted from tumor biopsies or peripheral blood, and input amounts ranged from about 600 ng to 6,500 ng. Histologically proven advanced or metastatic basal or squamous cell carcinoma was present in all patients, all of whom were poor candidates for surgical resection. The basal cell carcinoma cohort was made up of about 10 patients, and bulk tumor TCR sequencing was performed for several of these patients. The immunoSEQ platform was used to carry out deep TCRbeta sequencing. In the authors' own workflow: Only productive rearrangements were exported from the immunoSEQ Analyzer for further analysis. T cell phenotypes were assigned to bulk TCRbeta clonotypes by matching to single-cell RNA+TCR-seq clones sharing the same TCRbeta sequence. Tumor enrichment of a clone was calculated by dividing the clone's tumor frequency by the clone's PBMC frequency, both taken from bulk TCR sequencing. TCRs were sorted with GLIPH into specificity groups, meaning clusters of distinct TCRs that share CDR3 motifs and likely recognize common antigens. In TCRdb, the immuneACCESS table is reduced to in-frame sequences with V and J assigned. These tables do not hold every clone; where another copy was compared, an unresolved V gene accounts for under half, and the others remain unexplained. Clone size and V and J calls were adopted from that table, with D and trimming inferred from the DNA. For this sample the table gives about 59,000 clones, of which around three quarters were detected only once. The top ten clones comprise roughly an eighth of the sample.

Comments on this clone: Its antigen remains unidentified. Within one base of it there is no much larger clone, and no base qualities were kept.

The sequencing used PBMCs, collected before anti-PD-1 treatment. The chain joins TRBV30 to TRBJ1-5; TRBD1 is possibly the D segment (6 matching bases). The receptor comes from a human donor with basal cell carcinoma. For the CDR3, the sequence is CAWRPTGYNQPQHF. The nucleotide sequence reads TGTGCCTGGAGGCCTACAGGGTACAATCAGCCCCAGCATTTT.